This T cell receptor (beta chain) was captured by sequencing in a study of low-dose radiotherapy and immunotherapy resistance in tumors. Study at large: One day prior to radiation and immunotherapy, intravenous cyclophosphamide at 200 mg/m2 was given, repeated every two weeks.

cDNA synthesis used a TRAV/TRBV-specific primer set for both chains. The authors amplified TCRs for around 20 PCR cycles with a constant-region primer and a V-primer adapter. TCRdb processed the reads anew with MiXCR; each CDR3 protein has one entry. The repertoire consists of about 9,200 distinct CDR3 sequences, with 40% to 50% occurring once and the leading ten covering around 6%. The source is a human donor with advanced metastatic prostate, ovarian, gallbladder or colorectal cancer (not recorded which). This table probably holds off-target reads from a library built for another chain.

Here the CDR3 DNA reads TGCAGCACAGGACAGGGGAGGGGGGAGCTGTTTTTT. It is translated as CSTGQGRGELFF. The chain has TRBV29-1 and TRBJ2-2; 9 nucleotides align to TRBD1. The CDR3 length is 12 residues. V dropped 8 bases and J dropped 8; count of bases not matched to a gene: 6. Germline CDR1 and CDR2: SQVTM and ANQGSEA.